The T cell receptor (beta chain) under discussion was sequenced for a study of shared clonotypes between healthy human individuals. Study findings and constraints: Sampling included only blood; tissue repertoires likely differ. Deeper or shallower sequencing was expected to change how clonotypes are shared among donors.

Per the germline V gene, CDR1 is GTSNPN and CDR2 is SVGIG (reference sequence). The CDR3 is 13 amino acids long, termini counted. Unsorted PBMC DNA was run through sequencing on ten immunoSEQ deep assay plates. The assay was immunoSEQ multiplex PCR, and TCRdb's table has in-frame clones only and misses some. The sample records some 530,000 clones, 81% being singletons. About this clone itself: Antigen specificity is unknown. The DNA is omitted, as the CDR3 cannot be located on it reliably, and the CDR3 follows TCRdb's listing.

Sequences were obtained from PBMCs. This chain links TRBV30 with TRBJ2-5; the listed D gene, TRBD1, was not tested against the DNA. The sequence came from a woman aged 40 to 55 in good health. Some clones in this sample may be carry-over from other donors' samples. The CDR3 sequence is CAWSVGDGTLTYF.